The rows below give T cell receptor beta chains drawn from one sample of a study of blood T cell repertoires in COVID-19. Sequencing used immunoSEQ multiplex PCR; TCRdb keeps in-frame clones, though not all of them. In the table there are about 390,000 clones, around 87% of which are singletons. The specimen was peripheral blood. All receptors derive from a woman aged 55 to 70 with COVID-19, enrolled during active disease. Each CDR3 is given with its conserved first and last residue. The D gene is left open where the match is weak. The listing skips clone size in some rows; elsewhere it reads once, few, many or a size class.

TGTGCCAGCAGGCGAACAGGGGTCCGTACTGAAGCTTTCTTT,CASRRTGVRTEAFF,TRBV27,TRBD1,.,TRBJ1-1
TGTGCCAGCAGTGAAGCGTGGTCAGGCCCCCTGTTGCAGTACTTC,CASSEAWSGPLLQYF,TRBV6-1,.,.,TRBJ2-7
TGTGCCAGCAGCTTAGGGCCCAGGGCTACGGGCGGGGAGCTGTTTTTT,CASSLGPRATGGELFF,TRBV7-2,.,once,TRBJ2-2
TGTGCCAGCAGTACCCCGATACAGAAACCTCCGGGAACTGAAGCTTTCTTT,CASSTPIQKPPGTEAFF,TRBV28,.,.,TRBJ1-1
TGTGCCAGCAGCGTAGAGGGGGCCCACTACAATGAGCAGTTCTTC,CASSVEGAHYNEQFF,TRBV9,TRBD1,.,TRBJ2-1
TGTGCCAGCAGCTTAGGGCAGAACACTGAAGCTTTCTTT,CASSLGQNTEAFF,TRBV7-3,.,few,TRBJ1-1
TGTGCCAGCATTTTTGAGACAGGGGCCTTCTATGGCTACACCTTC,CASIFETGAFYGYTF,TRBV6-5,TRBD1,.,TRBJ1-2
TGTGCCAGCAGAGACAGATTGAACACTGAAGCTTTCTTT,CASRDRLNTEAFF,TRBV6-5,.,.,TRBJ1-1
TGCGCCAGCAGCTTGGGCGGGGTCAGGGTTAATGAGCAGTTCTTC,CASSLGGVRVNEQFF,TRBV5-1,.,.,TRBJ2-1
TGCGCCAGCAGCTTGCTGGCCGGGAGCTCCTACAATGAGCAGTTCTTC,CASSLLAGSSYNEQFF,TRBV5-1,.,.,TRBJ2-1
TGTGCCAGCAGCTTATCCAGGGTCGAGACCCAGTACTTC,CASSLSRVETQYF,TRBV7-9,.,.,TRBJ2-5
TGTGCCAGCAGCCTCTCCCAGATGAACACTGAAGCTTTCTTT,CASSLSQMNTEAFF,TRBV5-6,.,.,TRBJ1-1
TGTGCCAGTAGTATGACAGGGGCGTTAAAGCCCCAGCATTTT,CASSMTGALKPQHF,TRBV19,TRBD1,once,TRBJ1-5
TGTGCCAGCAGTTCTGCGGACAGGGGGCGAGAGACCCAGTACTTC,CASSSADRGRETQYF,TRBV28,TRBD1,.,TRBJ2-5
TGTGCCAGCAGAGAGACAGGGGCTACTGGAAACACCATATATTTT,CASRETGATGNTIYF,TRBV2,TRBD1,.,TRBJ1-3
TGTGCCTGGAGTCTTGGACAGGGAGACGAGCAGTACTTC,CAWSLGQGDEQYF,TRBV30,TRBD1,.,TRBJ2-7
TGTGCCATCAGTCCCCTCTACGAGCAGTACTTC,CAISPLYEQYF,TRBV10-3,.,.,TRBJ2-7
TGCGCCAGCCGGAACTTACCGGGGACCCAGTACTTC,CASRNLPGTQYF,TRBV5-1,.,.,TRBJ2-5
TGTGCCAGCAGCAGGGGACAGGGAAATGGCTACACCTTC,CASSRGQGNGYTF,TRBV5-6,TRBD1,.,TRBJ1-2
TGTGCCAGCTCGGGACAGACCTACGAGCAGTACTTC,CASSGQTYEQYF,TRBV21-1,.,.,TRBJ2-7
TGTGCCAGCTCACCACTCGGCAGGGCCTCGGATGGCTACACCTTC,CASSPLGRASDGYTF,TRBV18,.,.,TRBJ1-2
TGTGCCAGCAGCGTAGGTCCAGGGCCGTCTTACTATGGCTACACCTTC,CASSVGPGPSYYGYTF,TRBV9,.,.,TRBJ1-2
TGCGCCAGCAGCATAACGCACAGGGGAACCTACGAGCAGTACTTC,CASSITHRGTYEQYF,TRBV5-1,TRBD1,.,TRBJ2-7
TGTGCCAGCAGCTCGGACAGTCGCTCTGGAAACACCATATATTTT,CASSSDSRSGNTIYF,TRBV7-9,.,many,TRBJ1-3
TGTGCCAGCGCGCGGCGGGGGGCCCCTACCTACGAGCAGTACTTC,CASARRGAPTYEQYF,TRBV28,TRBD2,.,TRBJ2-7
TGTGCCAGCAGCCGGGACAGGGCTTCGGAAAAACTGTTTTTT,CASSRDRASEKLFF,TRBV7-9,TRBD1,.,TRBJ1-4
TGTGCCAGCAGTTTGAGCGGGGGGGCCGATGAGCAGTTCTTC,CASSLSGGADEQFF,TRBV27,TRBD2,.,TRBJ2-1
TGTGCCAGCAGTTCACAGGGAGACGCTAACTATGGCTACACCTTC,CASSSQGDANYGYTF,TRBV6-5,.,.,TRBJ1-2
TGTGCCAGCAGTTCAACAGATCCCTCCGGGGGCTATGGCTACACCTTC,CASSSTDPSGGYGYTF,TRBV6-6,.,.,TRBJ1-2
TGCGCCAGCACCGGCGGGCTGCTCTCTGGGGCCAACGTCCTGACTTTC,CASTGGLLSGANVLTF,TRBV5-1,.,.,TRBJ2-6
TGTGCCAGCAGCTCTTCTGCGGGGTACATCGGGGAGCTGTTTTTT,CASSSSAGYIGELFF,TRBV7-8,.,few,TRBJ2-2
TGCGCCAGCAGCTTGTCTAGCGGGGCCTACGAGCAGTACTTC,CASSLSSGAYEQYF,TRBV5-1,TRBD2,.,TRBJ2-7
TGTGCCAGCAGCCCTCAGGACTCGTCGGTGGTGCAGTACTTC,CASSPQDSSVVQYF,TRBV7-8,.,.,TRBJ2-7
TGTGCCAGCAGCCCAGTAGCGGGGGGGCAAACCGGGGAGCTGTTTTTT,CASSPVAGGQTGELFF,TRBV4-2,TRBD2,.,TRBJ2-2
TGTGCCAGCAGCCAAGCAGGGGCTGATGGCTACACCTTC,CASSQAGADGYTF,TRBV3-1/TRBV3-2,.,.,TRBJ1-2
TGTGCCACCACCAAGCGGAGTAGACAGGTCGTTTACAATCAGCCCCAGCATTTT,CATTKRSRQVVYNQPQHF,TRBV24-1,.,.,TRBJ1-5
TGTGCCAGCAGTTTCGTGGCTGCTGTGGCAGGGGACCGGTCTAACTATGGCTACACCTTC,CASSFVAAVAGDRSNYGYTF,TRBV28,.,once,TRBJ1-2
TGTGCCAGCAGTGACCTCTCTAGCGGTAATGGCTACACCTTC,CASSDLSSGNGYTF,TRBV6-6,.,.,TRBJ1-2
TGTGCCAGCAGTTCCCCTACCGGACAGGGGGGTAACTATGGCTACACCTTC,CASSSPTGQGGNYGYTF,TRBV28,TRBD1,.,TRBJ1-2
TGTGCCAGCATCCCGCAGGGGGAGAGGACTGAAGCTTTCTTT,CASIPQGERTEAFF,TRBV6-2/TRBV6-3,TRBD1,.,TRBJ1-1
TGTGCCAGCAGTTACTCGATCAGCTCTGGGGCCAACGTCCTGACTTTC,CASSYSISSGANVLTF,TRBV6-5,.,few,TRBJ2-6
TGTGCCAGCAGCTTTCTTAGTAGTGGACAGCAAGAGACCCAGTACTTC,CASSFLSSGQQETQYF,TRBV5-6,.,once,TRBJ2-5